The clone carrying this T cell receptor beta chain has at least ten counts. The entry originates in a study of neurological immune-mediated disorders. TCRdb ran MiXCR on the 5' RACE reads and lists one entry per CDR3 protein. The table has 55,000 to 80,000 distinct CDR3 sequences, about an eighth seen once. Specified time point: longitudinal time-point 1 (baseline). The source is a female donor with HTLV-1-associated myelopathy (HAM/TSP). The sample consisted of PBMCs.

CDR3 amino acids: CASSLSSGGAYNEQFF. CDR3 nucleotide sequence: TGTGCCAGCAGTTTATCTAGCGGGGGGGCCTACAATGAGCAGTTCTTC. The chain has TRBV28 and TRBJ2-1; the match to TRBD2 covers 12 bases. V lost 1 base to trimming and J lost 2 bases; unmatched junction nucleotides: 0. There are 16 residues in the CDR3. The V gene's germline CDR1 is MDHEN and CDR2 SYDVKM.